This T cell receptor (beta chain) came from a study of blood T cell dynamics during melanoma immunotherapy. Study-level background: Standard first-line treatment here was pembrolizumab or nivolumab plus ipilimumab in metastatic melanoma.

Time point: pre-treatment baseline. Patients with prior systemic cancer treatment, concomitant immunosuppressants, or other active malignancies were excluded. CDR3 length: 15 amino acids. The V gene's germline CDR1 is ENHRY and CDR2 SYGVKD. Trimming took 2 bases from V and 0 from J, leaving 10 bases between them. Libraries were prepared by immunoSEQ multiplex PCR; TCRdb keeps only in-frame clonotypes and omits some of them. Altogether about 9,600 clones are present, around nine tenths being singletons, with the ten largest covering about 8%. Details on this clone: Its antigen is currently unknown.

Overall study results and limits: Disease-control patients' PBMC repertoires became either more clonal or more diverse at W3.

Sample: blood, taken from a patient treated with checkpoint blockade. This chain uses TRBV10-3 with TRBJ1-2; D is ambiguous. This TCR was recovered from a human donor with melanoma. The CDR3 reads CAISERERSNYGYTF. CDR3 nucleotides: TGTGCCATCAGTGAGCGAGAGCGTTCTAACTATGGCTACACCTTC.